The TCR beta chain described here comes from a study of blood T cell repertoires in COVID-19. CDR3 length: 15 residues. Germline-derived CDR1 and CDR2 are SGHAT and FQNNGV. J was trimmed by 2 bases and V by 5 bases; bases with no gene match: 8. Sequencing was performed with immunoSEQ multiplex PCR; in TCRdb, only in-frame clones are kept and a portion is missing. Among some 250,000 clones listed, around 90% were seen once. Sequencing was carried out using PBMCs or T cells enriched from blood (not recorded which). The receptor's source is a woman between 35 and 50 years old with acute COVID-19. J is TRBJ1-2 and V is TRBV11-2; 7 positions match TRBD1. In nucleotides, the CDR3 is TGTGCCAGCAGCCCAGGGACAGACTTAAACTATGGCTACACCTTC. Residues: CASSPGTDLNYGYTF.